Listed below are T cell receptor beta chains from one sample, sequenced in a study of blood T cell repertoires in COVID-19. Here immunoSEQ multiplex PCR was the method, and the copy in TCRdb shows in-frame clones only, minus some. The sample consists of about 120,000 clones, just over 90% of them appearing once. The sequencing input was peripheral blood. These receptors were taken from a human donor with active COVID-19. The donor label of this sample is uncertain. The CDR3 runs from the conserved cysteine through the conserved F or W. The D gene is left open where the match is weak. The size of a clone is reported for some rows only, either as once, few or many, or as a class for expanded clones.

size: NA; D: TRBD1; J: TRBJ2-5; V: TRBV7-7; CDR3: CASSLGQGWETQYF; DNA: TGTGCTAGCAGCTTAGGACAGGGTTGGGAGACCCAGTACTTC
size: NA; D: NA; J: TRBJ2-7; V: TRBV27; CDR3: CASSLSGQVRGSYEQYF; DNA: TGTGCCAGCAGTTTATCCGGCCAGGTCCGAGGGTCCTACGAGCAGTACTTC
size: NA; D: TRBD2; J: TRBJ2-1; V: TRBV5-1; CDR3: CASSFREAGYNEQFF; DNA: TGCGCCAGCAGCTTCCGGGAGGCCGGGTACAATGAGCAGTTCTTC
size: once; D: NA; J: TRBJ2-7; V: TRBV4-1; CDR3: CASSQELTTGRDKGSYEQYF; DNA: TGCGCCAGCAGCCAAGAACTTACGACGGGCCGGGACAAAGGCTCCTACGAGCAGTACTTC
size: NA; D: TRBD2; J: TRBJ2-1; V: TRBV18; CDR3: CASSPPSGGLDNEQFF; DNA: TGTGCCAGCTCACCTCCTAGCGGGGGTCTTGACAATGAGCAGTTCTTC
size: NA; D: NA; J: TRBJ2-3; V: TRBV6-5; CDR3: CASTIDFTQYF; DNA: TGTGCCAGCACGATTGACTTTACGCAGTATTTT
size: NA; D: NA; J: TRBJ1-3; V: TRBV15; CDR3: CATSRDLRFSSGNTIYF; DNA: TGTGCCACCAGCAGAGATCTCCGATTCAGCTCTGGAAACACCATATATTTT
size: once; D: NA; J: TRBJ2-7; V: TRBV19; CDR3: CASSPGVDYEQYF; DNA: TGTGCCAGTAGTCCAGGGGTAGACTACGAGCAGTACTTC
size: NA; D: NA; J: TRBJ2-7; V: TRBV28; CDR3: CAIQGSYEQYF; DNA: TGTGCCATCCAGGGCTCCTACGAGCAGTACTTC
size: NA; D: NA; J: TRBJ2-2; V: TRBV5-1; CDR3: CATTSRGPTTGELFF; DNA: TGCGCCACCACTTCAAGAGGCCCCACCACCGGGGAGCTGTTTTTT
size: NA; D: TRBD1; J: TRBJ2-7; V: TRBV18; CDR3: CASSIGQGGSYEQYF; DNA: TGTGCCAGCTCCATAGGACAGGGTGGGTCCTACGAGCAGTACTTC
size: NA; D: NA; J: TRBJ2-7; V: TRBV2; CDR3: CASSLQGLLPGEQYF; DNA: TGTGCCAGCAGCCTACAGGGTCTCCTCCCGGGCGAGCAGTACTTC
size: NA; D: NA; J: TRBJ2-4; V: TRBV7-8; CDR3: CASSLVDTGANIQYF; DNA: TGTGCCAGCAGCTTAGTGGACACCGGAGCAAACATTCAGTACTTC
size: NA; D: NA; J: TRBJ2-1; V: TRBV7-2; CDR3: CASSLRSVSTIGANQQFF; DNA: TGTGCCAGCAGCTTACGTTCGGTCTCGACTATCGGCGCCAATCAGCAGTTCTTC
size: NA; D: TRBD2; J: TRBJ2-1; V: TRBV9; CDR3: CASSAGLAGGHTYNEQFF; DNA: TGTGCCAGCAGCGCGGGACTAGCGGGGGGTCACACCTACAATGAGCAGTTCTTC
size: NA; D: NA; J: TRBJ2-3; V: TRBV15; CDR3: CATSRDFADTQYF; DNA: TGTGCCACCAGCAGAGATTTCGCAGATACGCAGTATTTT
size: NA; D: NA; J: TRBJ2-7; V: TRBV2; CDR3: CASSVTEKGYEQYF; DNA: TGTGCCAGCAGTGTGACAGAGAAGGGTTACGAGCAGTACTTC
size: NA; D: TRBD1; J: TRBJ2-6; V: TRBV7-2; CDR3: CASSLWTGSGANVLTF; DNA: TGTGCCAGCAGCCTATGGACAGGCTCTGGGGCCAACGTCCTGACTTTC
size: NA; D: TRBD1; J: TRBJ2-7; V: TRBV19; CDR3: CASSKGTGQGSYEQYF; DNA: TGTGCCAGTAGTAAAGGTACGGGACAGGGCTCCTACGAGCAGTACTTC
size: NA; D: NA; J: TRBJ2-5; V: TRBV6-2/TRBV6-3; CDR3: CASSYIRVSSETQYF; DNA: TGTGCCAGCAGTTACATTCGGGTCAGTTCAGAGACCCAGTACTTC
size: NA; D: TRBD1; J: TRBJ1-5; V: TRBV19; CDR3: CASEPGGLYQPQHF; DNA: TGTGCGAGTGAACCAGGGGGCTTGTATCAGCCCCAGCATTTT
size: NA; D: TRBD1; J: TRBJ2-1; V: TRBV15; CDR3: CATSARDRTSNGQFF; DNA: TGTGCCACCAGCGCCCGGGACAGGACTTCAAATGGGCAGTTCTTC
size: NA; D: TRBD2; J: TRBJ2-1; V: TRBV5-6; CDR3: CASSLGLAGGHSGNEQFF; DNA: TGTGCCAGCAGCTTGGGTCTAGCGGGGGGCCACAGTGGCAATGAGCAGTTCTTC
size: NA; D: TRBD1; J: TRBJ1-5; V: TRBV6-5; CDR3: CASSPLNRGNQPQHF; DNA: TGTGCCAGCAGTCCCCTAAACAGGGGTAATCAGCCCCAGCATTTT
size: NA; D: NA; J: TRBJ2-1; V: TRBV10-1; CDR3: CASSKRTSSYNEQFF; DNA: TGCGCCAGCAGTAAGCGGACGAGCTCCTACAATGAGCAGTTCTTC
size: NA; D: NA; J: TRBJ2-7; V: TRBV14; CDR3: CASSQTKKGDSQYF; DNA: TGTGCCAGCAGCCAAACGAAAAAAGGGGATTCGCAGTACTTC
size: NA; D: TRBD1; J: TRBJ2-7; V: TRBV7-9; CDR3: CASSRTGRYEQYF; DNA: TGTGCCAGCAGCCGGACAGGGAGATACGAGCAGTACTTC
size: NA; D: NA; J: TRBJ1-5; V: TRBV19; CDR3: CASSIVSGNQPQHF; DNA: TGTGCCAGTAGTATAGTTTCAGGCAATCAGCCCCAGCATTTT
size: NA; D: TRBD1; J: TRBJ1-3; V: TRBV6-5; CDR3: CASSQGGSGNTIYF; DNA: TGTGCCAGCAGCCAGGGGGGCTCTGGAAACACCATATATTTT
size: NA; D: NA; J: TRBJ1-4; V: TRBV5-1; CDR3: CASSLFSGEYGEKLFF; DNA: TGCGCCAGCAGCTTGTTTTCCGGGGAGTATGGGGAAAAACTGTTTTTT
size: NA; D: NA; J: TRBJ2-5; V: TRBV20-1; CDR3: CSASDGDKMGETQYF; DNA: TGCAGTGCTAGTGATGGGGACAAGATGGGAGAGACCCAGTACTTC
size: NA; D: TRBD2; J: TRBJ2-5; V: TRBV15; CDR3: CATSRAGLAGGRETQYF; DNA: TGTGCCACCAGCAGGGCGGGACTAGCGGGGGGGCGAGAGACCCAGTACTTC
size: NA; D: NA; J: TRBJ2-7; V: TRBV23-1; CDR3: CASSQPGLESYEQYF; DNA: TGCGCCAGCAGTCAACCGGGACTGGAGTCCTACGAGCAGTACTTC
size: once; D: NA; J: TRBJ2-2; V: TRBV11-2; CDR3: CASSLGSLTGELFF; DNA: TGTGCCAGCAGCTTAGGTAGCCTCACCGGGGAGCTGTTTTTT
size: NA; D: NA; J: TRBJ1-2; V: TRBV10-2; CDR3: CASSEGGNYGYTF; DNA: TGCGCCAGCAGTGAAGGGGGAAACTATGGCTACACCTTC